Shown below are 20 T cell receptor beta chains from a single sample sequenced in a study of spatial heterogeneity in lung cancer. Sample time point: sample taken at primary tumor resection. Unsorted whole RNA samples from tumor, nontumor lung or frozen PBMC were sequenced. From the 5' RACE reads, TCRdb called clonotypes with MiXCR, one entry per CDR3 protein. Seen here are some 2,700 distinct CDR3 sequences, roughly 13% observed once, and the top ten hold around 60%. The sequenced sample was PBMCs, obtained at surgery. The receptors were gathered from a male donor with early-stage non-small cell lung cancer.

This clonotype is termed medium-sized. V gene TRBV12-3 or TRBV12-4 combines with J gene TRBJ2-1; no firm D call. Trimming shortened V by 6 bases and J by 7 bases, and 22 bases separated the two germline ends. The CDR3 is 16 amino acids. In nucleotides, the CDR3 is TGTGCCAGCAGGACCCCCGAGGACCCCAAAGGGAATGAGCAGTTCTTC. Residues: CASRTPEDPKGNEQFF.

This clonotype has a count of ten or more. The J gene is TRBJ2-1, the V gene TRBV5-1; a weak D match, TRBD1 (7 bases). Germline V gives CDR1 SGHRS, CDR2 YFSETQ. V gave up 4 bases and J gave up 12 bases, with 26 bases separating them. CDR3 size: 16 residues. The CDR3 DNA sequence: TGCGCCAGCAGCCCGAGGGGGCGGGACGCTCCAACCGGGCAGTTCTTC. Protein sequence: CASSPRGRDAPTGQFF.

This chain links TRBV29-1 with TRBJ2-7; D uncertain. V lost 4 bases and J 5 bases, leaving 12 bases between the germline ends. The CDR3 extends over 12 amino acids. Germline loops: CDR1 SQVTM, CDR2 ANQGSEA. This CDR3 reads CSVGVGFNEQYF. CDR3 nucleotides: TGCAGCGTTGGGGTAGGGTTCAACGAGCAGTACTTC.

The chain combines TRBV7-9 with TRBJ2-3, with D perhaps being TRBD1 or TRBD2 (6 bases each). V shed 5 bases and J shed 6 bases, with 18 bases lying between them. The germline V gene has CDR1 SEHNR and CDR2 FQNEAQ (reference sequence). The CDR3 is made up of 15 amino acids. This CDR3 reads CASSAYYGGYDTQYF. The CDR3 nucleotides read TGTGCCAGCAGCGCTTATTACGGGGGCTATGATACGCAGTATTTT.

The chain couples TRBV28 to TRBJ2-7; D tentatively fits TRBD1 or TRBD2 (5 bases each). The germline V and J ends were trimmed by 6 bases and 2 bases, with 11 bases remaining between them. The CDR3 runs 13 residues. Germline V gene data show CDR1 as MDHEN and CDR2 as SYDVKM. The CDR3 is CASSSPGPYEQYF. The CDR3 DNA sequence: TGTGCCAGCAGCTCCCCGGGGCCCTACGAGCAGTACTTC.

The chain carries TRBV6-1 and TRBJ2-5; possibly TRBD2 for D (6 bases). V was pared by 3 bases and J by 4 bases, with 18 bases between. The CDR3 has 16 residues. Looked up from germline, CDR1 is MNHNS and CDR2 is SASEGT. The CDR3 is CASSDSRERLGETQYF. Here the CDR3 DNA reads TGTGCCAGCAGTGATAGTCGGGAGAGGTTAGGAGAGACCCAGTACTTC.

This sequence joins TRBV7-2 and TRBJ2-3, with 10 bases identical to TRBD1. CDR1 and CDR2 (germline): SGHTA, FQGNSA. This CDR3 spans 16 amino acids. The ends lost 6 bases at V and 3 bases at J; junction bases unmatched: 9. Here the CDR3 reads CASRAPGQGRTDTQYF. The CDR3 DNA is TGTGCCAGCAGGGCTCCGGGACAGGGGAGAACAGATACGCAGTATTTT.

The sample holds many counts of this clonotype. The gene calls are TRBV7-2 and TRBJ2-3, with a possible D match to TRBD1 (5 bases). V shed 5 bases and J shed 0 bases, with 12 bases lying between them. This CDR3 is 15 amino acids long. Germline assignment: CDR1 SGHTA and CDR2 FQGNSA. CDR3 in amino acids: CASSVRTTSTDTQYF. CDR3 DNA sequence: TGTGCCAGCAGCGTCCGGACAACTAGCACAGATACGCAGTATTTT.

This clonotype counts as medium-sized. The rearrangement links TRBV5-5 to TRBJ2-5; TRBD1 matches 7 bases. With 1 base clipped from V and 1 base from J, the junction kept 4 bases outside the gene matches. The CDR3 totals 15 residues. Germline V gene lookup returns CDR1 SGHKS and CDR2 YYEKEE (reference sequence). The CDR3 here is CASSLTGTAQETQYF. CDR3 DNA sequence: TGTGCCAGCAGCTTGACCGGGACAGCCCAAGAGACCCAGTACTTC.

The gene calls are TRBV5-1 and TRBJ1-5; 8 bases map to TRBD1. The germline gives CDR1 SGHRS, CDR2 YFSETQ. This CDR3 region has 15 residues. With V trimmed by 2 bases and J by 1 base, 2 bases remained unmatched. The DNA for the CDR3 is TGCGCCAGCAGCTTTACAGGGGGGAGCAATCAGCCCCAGCATTTT. It is translated as CASSFTGGSNQPQHF.

The sample holds many counts of this clonotype. The V gene is TRBV7-9, the J gene TRBJ2-3; 8 positions agree with TRBD2. Germline CDR1 and CDR2: SEHNR and FQNEAQ (reference sequence). J lost 5 bases, V lost 7 bases, and 5 bases had no gene match. This CDR3 is built from 13 residues. CDR3 nucleotide sequence: TGTGCCAGCACAGCGGGAGCGATAGATACGCAGTATTTT. Translating it yields CASTAGAIDTQYF.

This clonotype is categorized as medium-sized. The gene calls are TRBV5-1 and TRBJ1-5; TRBD1 aligns across 9 bases. Germline V gene sequence: CDR1 SGHRS, CDR2 YFSETQ. Germline trimming cut 0 bases from V and 4 bases from J; bases unmatched to any gene: 2. This CDR3 comprises 15 residues. CDR3 bases: TGCGCCAGCAGCTTGGAAGGGACAGGGAATCAGCCCCAGCATTTT. This codes for CASSLEGTGNQPQHF.

This clonotype was seen at least ten times. The gene calls are TRBV5-1 and TRBJ2-5; D may be TRBD1 (6 bases). Trimming pared 0 bases from V and 5 bases from J, leaving 14 bases between. Per germline, CDR1 SGHRS and CDR2 YFSETQ. The CDR3 is made up of 15 amino acids. The CDR3 region is CASSLATGTGETQYF. In nucleotides, the CDR3 is TGCGCCAGCAGCTTGGCTACAGGAACAGGGGAGACCCAGTACTTC.

This clonotype was counted at least ten times. One end of the junction does not line up with germline, which may come from a read error. J is TRBJ2-1 and V is TRBV5-4; possible D gene TRBD2, 5 bases. This CDR3 is built from 12 residues. Germline CDR1 SGHNT, CDR2 YYREEE (reference sequence). The CDR3, as DNA: TGTGCCAGCGGCTTAGTTGGGAGTGAGCAGTTCTTC. Its translation is CASGLVGSEQFF.

By its share, this clonotype is medium-sized (0.01 to 0.1%). The rearrangement joins TRBV6-2 or TRBV6-3 to TRBJ2-5; no clear D gene. The V end was cut by 2 bases, the J end by 1 base, with 5 bases between. Germline loops: CDR1 MNHEY, CDR2 SVGEGT. There are 13 residues in the CDR3. CDR3 in DNA: TGTGCCAGCAGTTACCTCGGCCAAGAGACCCAGTACTTC. Translated, it gives CASSYLGQETQYF.

This clonotype showed up many times. V and J are TRBV10-3 and TRBJ1-2; 7 bases map to TRBD1. Germline values: CDR1 ENHRY, CDR2 SYGVKD. Trimming took 4 bases from V and 6 from J; bases not matched to a gene: 5. This CDR3 is built from 13 residues. The CDR3 region is CAISVGTEHGYTF. The CDR3 nucleotides are TGTGCCATCAGTGTCGGGACAGAGCATGGCTACACCTTC.

At least ten counts were recorded for this clonotype. The CDR3 nucleotides read TGTGCCTGGAGTGGACAGGGGCCCGGAGCCCAGCATTTT. Translated, it gives CAWSGQGPGAQHF. This rearrangement joins TRBV30 to TRBJ1-5; 8 positions match TRBD1. The CDR3 spans 13 residues. The V segment lost 1 base and the J segment 11 bases; nucleotides outside the gene matches: 7. Germline CDR1 is GTSNPN and CDR2 is SVGIG (reference sequence).

This clonotype has at least ten counts. The chain has TRBV7-9 and TRBJ2-7, with TRBD1 matching 7 bases. V shed 0 bases and J 2 bases; nucleotides not matched to a gene: 1. CDR1 is SEHNR and CDR2 is FQNEAQ in the germline V gene (reference sequence). The CDR3 covers 14 residues. CDR3 sequence (DNA): TGTGCCAGCAGCTTAGCCGGGACAGCCTACGAGCAGTACTTC. This sequence encodes CASSLAGTAYEQYF.

This clonotype is labeled medium-sized. The V and J genes are TRBV2 and TRBJ2-1, with 8 bases that match TRBD2. Germline CDR1 SNHLY, CDR2 FYNNEI. The trim removed 2 bases at V and 1 base at J, leaving 10 bases unmatched. CDR3 length: 18 amino acids. CDR3 in DNA: TGTGCCAGCAGTGAAAGGGAACTAGCGGAGGGGTCCTACAATGAGCAGTTCTTC. Encoded protein: CASSERELAEGSYNEQFF.

The gene calls are TRBV28 and TRBJ1-1; D remains unclear. The length of the CDR3 is 11 residues. Trimming took 7 bases from V and 1 from J, leaving 4 bases between them. Germline-derived CDR1 and CDR2 are MDHEN and SYDVKM. Here the CDR3 DNA reads TGTGCCAGCAAGGAGAACACTGAAGCTTTCTTT. Protein product: CASKENTEAFF.